The 17 T cell receptor beta chains listed next were all sequenced from one sample in a study of vaccination and CD4 T cells after COVID-19. Antigen specificity for these receptors is unknown. Noted treatment: roughly ten-day PBMC culture with coronavirus spike peptide pools or control peptides (ViraFEST assay). Sequenced with the Oncomine TCR Beta short-read assay was DNA taken from cultured CD4+ T cells. MiXCR, run by TCRdb on the PCR reads, gives a single entry per CDR3 protein. This sample has about 20,000 distinct CDR3 sequences, with roughly 46% found just once. This specimen consisted of CD4+ T cells from blood, cultured in vitro, obtained after SARS-CoV-2 vaccination. The receptors shown here come from a human donor who had recovered from COVID-19.

The V and J genes are TRBV20-1 and TRBJ2-2; 11 positions match TRBD2. In germline, CDR1 is DFQATT, CDR2 SNEGSKA (reference sequence). Trimming took 2 bases from V and 8 from J; bases not matched to a gene: 4. CDR3 length: 14 residues. The CDR3: CSARLAGGGGELFF. The CDR3 DNA reads TGCAGTGCTAGACTAGCGGGAGGAGGTGGGGAGCTGTTTTTT.

Here the CDR3 DNA reads TGCAGTGCTAGAGTGGGACTAACTCACACAGATACGCAGTATTTT. It is translated as CSARVGLTHTDTQYF. The chain employs TRBV20-1 and TRBJ2-3; TRBD2 aligns across 7 bases. The CDR3 extends over 15 amino acids. V lost 1 base, J lost 2 bases, and 6 bases stayed unmatched. CDR1 DFQATT and CDR2 SNEGSKA come from the germline V gene (reference sequence).

This sequence joins TRBV7-2 and TRBJ1-5, with D perhaps matching TRBD1 (6 bases). Germline CDR1 is SGHTA and CDR2 is FQGNSA. V shed 2 bases and J shed 2 bases, with 16 bases lying between them. The CDR3 runs 17 residues. In DNA form, the CDR3 reads TGTGCCAGCAGCTTACGGGTCGACAGGACCGGCAATCAGCCCCAGCATTTT. Protein sequence: CASSLRVDRTGNQPQHF.

This clonotype was detected only a few times. This chain uses TRBV11-1 with TRBJ2-1, with no clear D. Trimming removed 2 bases from V and 6 bases from J, with 2 bases in between. The CDR3 extends over 11 amino acids. The V gene's germline CDR1 is SGHAT and CDR2 FQDESV (reference sequence). CDR3 nucleotides: TGTGCCAGCAGCTTACCCAATGAGCAGTTCTTC. This codes for CASSLPNEQFF.

The CDR3 loop reads CATSRVAGAGETQYF. CDR3 DNA: TGTGCCACCAGCAGAGTAGCGGGAGCCGGGGAGACCCAGTACTTC. This chain uses TRBV15 with TRBJ2-5; TRBD2 agrees at 9 bases. The V gene's germline CDR1 is LNHNV and CDR2 YYDKDF (reference sequence). The V and J ends lost 1 base and 5 bases, in that order; junction bases with no gene match: 5. CDR3 length equals 15 residues.

This clonotype was observed a few times. The chain recombines TRBV6-1 with TRBJ1-1; a possible D gene is TRBD1 (5 bases). Germline assignment: CDR1 MNHNS and CDR2 SASEGT. The CDR3 extends over 13 amino acids. V lost 5 bases and J lost 4, with 11 bases in between. In nucleotides, the CDR3 is TGTGCCAGCAGTCCAAGACAGATCACTGAAGCTTTCTTT. It is translated as CASSPRQITEAFF.

CDR3 region: CASSSTETPWSTEAFF. The CDR3 DNA follows: TGTGCCAGCAGCTCAACGGAGACCCCATGGAGCACTGAAGCTTTCTTT. This chain uses TRBV9 with TRBJ1-1; no clear D. Per the germline V gene, CDR1 is SGDLS and CDR2 is YYNGEE. The CDR3 totals 16 residues. V was pared by 4 bases and J by 4 bases, with 20 bases between.

There are a few counts of this clonotype. CDR3 DNA sequence: TGTGCCAGCAGTTTCGGCAGGAGGCGAGGCTACACCTTC. Translating gives CASSFGRRRGYTF. This chain links TRBV28 with TRBJ1-2, with no clear D. Germline V gene data show CDR1 as MDHEN and CDR2 as SYDVKM. The CDR3 covers 13 residues. Between the trimmed V and J ends, which lost 3 bases and 8 bases, there was a span of 13 bases.

This clonotype has a single count. V usage is TRBV5-1 and J usage is TRBJ1-2; 9 bases map to TRBD1. The V gene end was trimmed by 0 bases and the J gene end by 3 bases; junction bases not matched to a gene: 6. CDR1 is SGHRS and CDR2 is YFSETQ in the germline V gene. The CDR3 totals 16 residues. CDR3 bases: TGCGCCAGCAGCTTGGGGTTTACAGGGGGCGACTATGGCTACACCTTC. It specifies CASSLGFTGGDYGYTF. The variable domain in full, with the rest retrieved from reference TRBV5-1 and TRBJ1-2, is KAGVTQTPRYLIKTRGQQVTLSCSPISGHRSVSWYQQTPGQGLQFLFEYFSETQRNKGNFPGRFSGRQFSNSRSEMNVSTLELGDSALYLCASSLGFTGGDYGYTFGSGTRLTVV.

The chain recombines TRBV11-1 with TRBJ2-2; D is ambiguous. CDR3 length equals 15 residues. With 2 bases removed from V and 1 base from J, the gap between germline ends came to 8 bases. Germline V gene sequence: CDR1 SGHAT, CDR2 FQDESV (reference sequence). The CDR3 sequence is CASSLNDLNTGELFF. CDR3 sequence (DNA): TGTGCCAGCAGCTTAAATGACTTGAACACCGGGGAGCTGTTTTTT.

V and J are TRBV7-9 and TRBJ2-1; 8 positions match TRBD2. The CDR3 has 16 residues. Germline-derived CDR1 and CDR2 are SEHNR and FQNEAQ (reference sequence). J was trimmed by 5 bases and V by 5 bases; bases with no gene match: 11. The CDR3, as DNA: TGTGCCAGCAGCCGCCCAGGGAGCGGGAGCCACAATGAGCAGTTCTTC. Translated: CASSRPGSGSHNEQFF.

The chain uses TRBV12-3 or TRBV12-4 and TRBJ1-5; 8 nucleotides line up with TRBD1. J gave up 6 bases and V 0 bases, and 1 base lay outside the gene matches. The CDR3 extends over 14 amino acids. CDR3 in amino acids: CASSLATGAQPQHF. The CDR3 DNA reads TGTGCCAGCAGTTTAGCGACAGGGGCTCAGCCCCAGCATTTT.

The chain uses TRBV7-2 and TRBJ2-7, with 11 nucleotides matching TRBD2. J lost 4 bases, V lost 5 bases, and 4 bases had no gene match. This CDR3 is built from 14 residues. Germline V gives CDR1 SGHTA, CDR2 FQGNSA. The CDR3 spells CASSPRTSGYEQYF. CDR3 in DNA: TGTGCCAGCAGCCCGAGGACTAGCGGGTACGAGCAGTACTTC.

This clonotype has just a few counts. The rearrangement links TRBV6-5 to TRBJ1-5; D is undetermined. The CDR3 is made up of 15 amino acids. Germline CDR1 is MNHEY and CDR2 is SVGAGI. The germline V and J ends were trimmed by 0 bases and 7 bases, with 13 bases remaining between them. The CDR3 DNA reads as TGTGCCAGCAGTTACTCGCCGGGGAACGAACAGCCCCAGCATTTT. Protein sequence: CASSYSPGNEQPQHF.

The gene calls are TRBV19 and TRBJ2-1, with 7 bases lining up with TRBD2. Trimming took 7 bases from V and 7 from J; bases not matched to a gene: 16. The CDR3 loop spans 16 amino acids. Germline loops: CDR1 LNHDA, CDR2 SQIVND (reference sequence). The CDR3 DNA sequence: TGTGCCAGTACCACCGCAGCGGGGACTGCACCTAATGAGCAGTTCTTC. Translation: CASTTAAGTAPNEQFF.

The V gene is TRBV15, the J gene TRBJ2-3; D uncertain. Per the germline V gene, CDR1 is LNHNV and CDR2 is YYDKDF (reference sequence). There are 12 residues in the CDR3. Trimming shortened V by 4 bases and J by 2 bases, and 4 bases separated the two germline ends. The CDR3 DNA sequence: TGTGCCACCAGCACCAACACAGATACGCAGTATTTT. This encodes CATSTNTDTQYF.

This clonotype has a handful of counts. The gene calls are TRBV7-2 and TRBJ1-6, with a tentative D call TRBD1 (5 bases). CDR3 length equals 16 residues. V was shortened by 1 base and J by 9 bases, with 16 bases between the two germline ends. Germline CDR1 is SGHTA and CDR2 is FQGNSA. CDR3 region: CASSLGGVREGSPLHF. The DNA of the CDR3 is TGTGCCAGCAGCTTAGGCGGTGTCAGGGAAGGTTCACCCCTCCACTTT.